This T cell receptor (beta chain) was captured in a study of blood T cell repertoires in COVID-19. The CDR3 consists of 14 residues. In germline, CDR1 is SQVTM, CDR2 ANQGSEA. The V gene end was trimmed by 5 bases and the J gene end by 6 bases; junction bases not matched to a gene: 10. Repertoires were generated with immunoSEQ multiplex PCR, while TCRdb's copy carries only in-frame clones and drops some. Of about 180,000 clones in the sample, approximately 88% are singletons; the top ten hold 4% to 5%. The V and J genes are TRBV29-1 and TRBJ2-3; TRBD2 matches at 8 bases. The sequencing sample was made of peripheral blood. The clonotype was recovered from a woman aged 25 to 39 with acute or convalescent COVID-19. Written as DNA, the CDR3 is TGCAGCGTTACAGGAGCGGGAGTTGGGGATACGCAGTATTTT. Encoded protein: CSVTGAGVGDTQYF.